This entry lists 2 T cell receptor beta chains sequenced from one sample in a study of PD-1 blockade in mismatch repair-deficient tumors. TCRdb's copy holds only in-frame clones and misses some; the assay was immunoSEQ multiplex PCR. The sample lists 120,000 or so clones; approximately 90% were seen once. The specimen was peripheral blood, collected 44 weeks after starting pembrolizumab. Every receptor here comes from an adult with mismatch repair-deficient cancer.

The chain carries TRBV27 and TRBJ2-5, with D tentatively TRBD2 (6 bases). Germline V CDR1 and CDR2: MNHEY, SMNVEV (reference sequence). The CDR3 is 13 amino acids. Trimming cost V 2 bases and J 3 bases, with 7 bases left between them. CDR3: CASSLRGKETQYF. Written as DNA, the CDR3 is TGTGCCAGCAGTTTACGGGGGAAAGAGACCCAGTACTTC.

The chain joins TRBV4-2 to TRBJ1-4; D ambiguous. The V gene lost 1 base and the J gene lost 8 bases, with 11 bases spanning the gap. The germline CDR1 and CDR2 sequences are LGHNA and YNFKEQ. This CDR3 has 14 amino acids. CDR3 bases: TGTGCCAGCAGCCAAGGGACGGCGGAGGAAAAACTGTTTTTT. Its protein is CASSQGTAEEKLFF.